These T cell receptor beta chains were read from a single sample in a study of blood T cell repertoires in COVID-19. This table comes from immunoSEQ multiplex PCR, and its TCRdb copy is limited to in-frame clones, with some not included. The sample has just over 200,000 clones, about nine tenths seen once. Sequencing input: peripheral blood. The receptors were sampled from a man aged 80 or over with acute or convalescent COVID-19. The CDR3 runs from the conserved cysteine through the conserved F or W. The D gene is left open where the match is weak. Part of the rows lack a size; the others show once, few, many or a class for expanded clones.

D gene	clone size	J gene	V gene	CDR3 protein	CDR3 DNA
NA	NA	TRBJ2-5	TRBV9	CASTRDTTLQETQYF	TGTGCCAGCACCAGGGACACTACCCTCCAAGAGACCCAGTACTTC
NA	NA	TRBJ2-1	TRBV11-3	CASSLVRNEQFF	TGTGCCAGCAGCTTAGTGCGCAATGAGCAGTTCTTC
NA	NA	TRBJ2-2	TRBV9	CASSVGGANTGELFF	TGTGCCAGCAGCGTAGGCGGTGCAAACACCGGGGAGCTGTTTTTT
NA	NA	TRBJ2-3	TRBV14	CASSLLLFTDTQYF	TGTGCCAGCAGCCTTCTTTTATTTACAGATACGCAGTATTTT
NA	NA	TRBJ1-2	TRBV7-2	CASSLFEANYGYTF	TGTGCCAGCAGCTTATTTGAGGCGAACTATGGCTACACCTTC
TRBD1	NA	TRBJ2-2	TRBV11-2	CASSPTGANTGELFF	TGTGCCAGCAGCCCAACAGGGGCCAACACCGGGGAGCTGTTTTTT
TRBD1	few	TRBJ2-1	TRBV12-5	CASGLGTTGGNEQFF	TGTGCTAGTGGTTTGGGAACGACAGGGGGAAATGAGCAGTTCTTC
TRBD2	few	TRBJ2-5	TRBV4-1	CASSQGGGFETQYF	TGCGCCAGCAGCCAAGGGGGGGGTTTCGAGACCCAGTACTTC
NA	NA	TRBJ1-4	TRBV28	CASTYRVANEKLFF	TGTGCCAGCACTTACAGGGTAGCTAATGAAAAACTGTTTTTT
TRBD1	few	TRBJ2-5	TRBV7-9	CASSLGDRGLETQYF	TGTGCCAGCAGCTTAGGGGACAGGGGGTTGGAGACCCAGTACTTC
NA	NA	TRBJ1-1	TRBV7-2	CASSLGQKNTEAFF	TGTGCCAGCAGCCTGGGGCAAAAGAACACTGAAGCTTTCTTT
TRBD1	once	TRBJ1-1	TRBV5-1	CASSLARQGSDEAFF	TGCGCCAGCAGCTTGGCAAGACAGGGGTCCGATGAAGCTTTCTTT
NA	NA	TRBJ1-1	TRBV25-1	CASSNPHAGYTEAFF	TGTGCCAGCAGTAACCCCCATGCGGGCTACACTGAAGCTTTCTTT
NA	many	TRBJ1-1	TRBV28	CASSYSRSGTEAFF	TGTGCCAGCAGTTATAGCCGGAGTGGCACTGAAGCTTTCTTT
TRBD1	NA	TRBJ1-2	TRBV10-3	CAISGGTGQFYGYTF	TGTGCCATCAGTGGTGGGACAGGGCAATTCTATGGCTACACCTTC
TRBD1	NA	TRBJ2-7	TRBV27	CASRRRDRGFEYF	TGTGCCAGCAGACGCCGGGACAGGGGTTTTGAGTACTTC
TRBD1	once	TRBJ1-2	TRBV6-1	CASSEWTGVYGYTF	TGTGCCAGCAGTGAATGGACAGGTGTCTATGGCTACACCTTC
NA	NA	TRBJ2-1	TRBV27	CASMERFYNEQFF	TGTGCCAGCATGGAGCGGTTTTACAATGAGCAGTTCTTC
NA	NA	TRBJ2-1	TRBV20-1	CSAVNFNEQFF	TGCAGTGCTGTAAACTTCAATGAGCAGTTCTTC
TRBD2	NA	TRBJ2-1	TRBV9	CASSVGLAVYNEQFF	TGTGCCAGCAGCGTAGGACTAGCGGTATACAATGAGCAGTTCTTC
TRBD1	NA	TRBJ1-2	TRBV24-1	CATSETGSEYGYTF	TGTGCCACCAGCGAGACAGGGTCAGAATATGGCTACACCTTC
NA	NA	TRBJ2-5	TRBV12-3/TRBV12-4	CASILAPQETQYF	TGTGCCAGCATCCTAGCCCCCCAAGAGACCCAGTACTTC
TRBD1	NA	TRBJ1-2	TRBV7-9	CASSPGQIYGYTF	TGTGCCAGCAGCCCGGGACAGATCTATGGCTACACCTTC
NA	NA	TRBJ2-3	TRBV5-1	CASSPLGGSTDTQYF	TGCGCCAGCAGCCCTCTGGGCGGGAGCACAGATACGCAGTATTTT
NA	NA	TRBJ1-6	TRBV5-1	CASSFLGNSYNSPLHF	TGCGCCAGCAGCTTTCTAGGAAACTCCTATAATTCACCCCTCCACTTT
TRBD1	NA	TRBJ2-7	TRBV11-2	CASSSGQGAPYEQYF	TGTGCCAGCAGCTCGGGACAGGGGGCCCCCTACGAGCAGTACTTC
NA	NA	TRBJ2-3	TRBV7-2	CASSLGLGSDTQYF	TGTGCCAGCAGCTTAGGGTTGGGTAGCGATACGCAGTATTTT
NA	NA	TRBJ1-5	TRBV6-5	CASSYSGGPSEPQHF	TGTGCCAGCAGTTACTCGGGAGGGCCATCGGAGCCCCAGCATTTT
NA	NA	TRBJ2-1	TRBV28	CASGGVWNNEQFF	TGTGCCAGCGGAGGGGTATGGAACAATGAGCAGTTCTTC
TRBD1	NA	TRBJ1-5	TRBV19	CASSGTGGSNQPQHF	TGTGCCAGTAGTGGCACAGGGGGAAGCAATCAGCCCCAGCATTTT
TRBD1	NA	TRBJ2-3	TRBV12-3/TRBV12-4	CASGTGGLDTQYF	TGTGCCAGCGGGACAGGGGGCTTAGATACGCAGTATTTT
TRBD2	NA	TRBJ2-3	TRBV2	CASRHPGLATDTQYF	TGTGCCAGCAGGCACCCGGGACTAGCCACAGATACGCAGTATTTT
NA	NA	TRBJ2-2	TRBV6-5	CASKLRKTGELFF	TGTGCCAGCAAATTGCGGAAAACCGGGGAGCTGTTTTTT
NA	NA	TRBJ1-1	TRBV6-4	CASSKREGTEAFF	TGTGCCAGCAGTAAACGAGAGGGCACTGAAGCTTTCTTT
NA	NA	TRBJ2-1	TRBV3-1/TRBV3-2	CASSRTSGEQFF	TGTGCCAGCAGCCGGACTTCGGGTGAGCAGTTCTTC
TRBD1	many	TRBJ1-2	TRBV30	CAWSGGTGASYGYTF	TGTGCCTGGAGTGGAGGGACAGGGGCGTCCTATGGCTACACCTTC
TRBD2	NA	TRBJ2-7	TRBV6-6	CASTTSDLGSRYEQYF	TGTGCCAGCACTACTAGCGACCTTGGTTCTCGCTACGAGCAGTACTTC
TRBD2	NA	TRBJ2-5	TRBV7-9	CASSLGTSGPTETQYF	TGTGCCAGCAGCTTAGGGACTAGCGGGCCCACAGAGACCCAGTACTTC
TRBD1	NA	TRBJ2-5	TRBV11-2	CASRARDRGKEETQYF	TGTGCCAGCAGAGCCCGGGACAGGGGTAAGGAGGAGACCCAGTACTTC
NA	NA	TRBJ1-4	TRBV5-1	CASSFTGIANEKLFF	TGCGCCAGCAGCTTTACGGGGATCGCTAATGAAAAACTGTTTTTT
TRBD2	NA	TRBJ2-5	TRBV7-8	CASSLGVSGRLQETQYF	TGTGCCAGCAGCTTAGGCGTTAGCGGGAGGCTGCAAGAGACCCAGTACTTC
NA	NA	TRBJ1-1	TRBV29-1	CSVAPFTEAFF	TGCAGCGTTGCCCCCTTCACTGAAGCTTTCTTT
TRBD2	few	TRBJ2-3	TRBV29-1	CSVFLAGVPDTQYF	TGCAGCGTTTTCCTAGCGGGAGTCCCAGATACGCAGTATTTT
TRBD2	NA	TRBJ2-3	TRBV4-3	CASSQDIAGDTGDTQYF	TGCGCCAGCAGCCAAGATATCGCGGGAGACACTGGGGATACGCAGTATTTT
NA	NA	TRBJ2-3	TRBV6-2/TRBV6-3	CASSPGVRDTQYF	TGTGCCAGCAGTCCGGGGGTCAGAGATACGCAGTATTTT
NA	NA	TRBJ2-5	TRBV6-1	CASSEARGRETQYF	TGTGCCAGCAGTGAAGCAAGGGGCCGGGAGACCCAGTACTTC
NA	NA	TRBJ2-2	TRBV9	CASSLTGQPFTGELFF	TGTGCCAGCAGCCTTACAGGGCAGCCGTTCACCGGGGAGCTGTTTTTT
NA	NA	TRBJ2-1	TRBV21-1	CASSKARLQDGWAGGCHWGNEQFF	TGTGCCAGCAGCAAAGCGCGGCTTCAAGATGGTTGGGCGGGAGGGTGTCATTGGGGCAATGAGCAGTTCTTC